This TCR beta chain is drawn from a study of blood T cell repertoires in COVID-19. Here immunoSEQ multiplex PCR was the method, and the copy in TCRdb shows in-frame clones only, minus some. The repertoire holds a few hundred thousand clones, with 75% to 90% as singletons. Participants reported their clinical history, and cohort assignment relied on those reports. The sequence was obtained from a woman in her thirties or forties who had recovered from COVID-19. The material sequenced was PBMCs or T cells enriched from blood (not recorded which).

In DNA, the CDR3 is TGCAGTGCTAGTGATAGCGGGGGGGATAACTTCAAATACTACGAGCAGTACTTC. Its translation is CSASDSGGDNFKYYEQYF. The gene calls are TRBV20-1 and TRBJ2-7; 11 bases fit TRBD2. The trim removed 3 bases at V and 3 bases at J, leaving 16 bases unmatched. The CDR3 totals 18 residues. Germline V gene lookup returns CDR1 DFQATT and CDR2 SNEGSKA (reference sequence).